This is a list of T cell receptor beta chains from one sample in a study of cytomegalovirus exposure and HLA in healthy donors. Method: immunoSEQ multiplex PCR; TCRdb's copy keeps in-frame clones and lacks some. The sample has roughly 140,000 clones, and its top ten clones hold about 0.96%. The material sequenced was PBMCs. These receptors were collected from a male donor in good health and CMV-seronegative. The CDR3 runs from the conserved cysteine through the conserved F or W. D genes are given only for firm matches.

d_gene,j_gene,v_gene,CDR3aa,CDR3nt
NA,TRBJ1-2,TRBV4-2,CASSQGAAGGFYGYTF,TGTGCCAGCAGCCAAGGAGCGGCGGGCGGATTCTATGGCTACACCTTC
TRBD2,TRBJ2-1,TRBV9,CASSPLAGEDNEQFF,TGTGCCAGCAGCCCTCTGGCGGGGGAGGACAATGAGCAGTTCTTC
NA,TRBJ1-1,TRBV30,CALRRGEGAYTEAFF,TGTGCCCTCAGACGGGGGGAAGGGGCCTACACTGAAGCTTTCTTT
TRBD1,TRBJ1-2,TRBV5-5,CASSAGTGDGYTF,TGTGCCAGCAGCGCGGGGACAGGGGATGGCTACACCTTC
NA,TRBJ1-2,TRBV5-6,CASSLDSYGYTF,TGTGCCAGCAGCCTGGACAGCTATGGCTACACCTTC
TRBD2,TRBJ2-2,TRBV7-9,CASSYILAGGTGELFF,TGTGCCAGCAGCTATATACTAGCGGGGGGCACCGGGGAGCTGTTTTTT
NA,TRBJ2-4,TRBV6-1,CASSNDGAKNIQYF,TGTGCCAGCAGTAACGACGGGGCCAAAAACATTCAGTACTTC
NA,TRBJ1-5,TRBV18,CASSPRRADNQPQHF,TGTGCCAGCTCACCACGGAGGGCAGATAATCAGCCCCAGCATTTT
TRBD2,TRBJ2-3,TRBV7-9,CASSGGGLAGTDTQYF,TGTGCCAGCAGCGGCGGGGGGCTAGCGGGGACAGATACGCAGTATTTT
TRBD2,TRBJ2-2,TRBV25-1,CASSEWRTSGNGELFF,TGTGCCAGCAGTGAATGGAGGACTAGCGGGAACGGGGAGCTGTTTTTT
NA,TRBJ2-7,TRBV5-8,CASSGAGTFPYEQYF,TGTGCCAGCAGCGGAGCCGGGACTTTTCCCTACGAGCAGTACTTC
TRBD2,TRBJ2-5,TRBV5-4,CASSLAPLAEQETQYF,TGTGCCAGCAGCTTGGCCCCACTAGCGGAACAAGAGACCCAGTACTTC
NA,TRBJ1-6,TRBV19,CASSPAGDSPLHF,TGTGCCAGTAGCCCAGCAGGGGATTCACCCCTCCACTTT
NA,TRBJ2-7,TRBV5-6,CASSLVGSPEQYF,TGTGCCAGCAGCTTGGTGGGGAGTCCCGAGCAGTACTTC
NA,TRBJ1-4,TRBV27,CASSGGKALFF,TGTGCCAGCAGCGGAGGGAAGGCGCTGTTTTTT
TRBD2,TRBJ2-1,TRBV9,CASSLTSGGLYNEQFF,TGTGCCAGCAGTTTGACTAGCGGGGGGTTATACAATGAGCAGTTCTTC
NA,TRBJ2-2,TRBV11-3,CASSLAVGELFF,TGTGCCAGCAGCTTAGCAGTCGGGGAGCTGTTTTTT
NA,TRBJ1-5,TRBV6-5,CASSKGDANQPQHF,TGTGCCAGCAGTAAGGGAGACGCCAATCAGCCCCAGCATTTT
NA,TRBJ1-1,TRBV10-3,CAISERGGGHEAFF,TGTGCCATCAGTGAGCGTGGGGGGGGGCATGAAGCTTTCTTT
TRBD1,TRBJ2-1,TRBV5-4,CASSRGQGAFYEQFF,TGTGCCAGCAGCAGGGGACAGGGGGCCTTCTATGAGCAGTTCTTC
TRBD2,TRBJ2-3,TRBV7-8,CASSSGTVAGGPGDTQYF,TGTGCCAGCAGCTCAGGGACGGTAGCGGGAGGGCCCGGAGATACGCAGTATTTT
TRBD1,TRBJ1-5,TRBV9,CASSGQGHQPQHF,TGTGCCAGCAGCGGACAGGGCCATCAGCCCCAGCATTTT
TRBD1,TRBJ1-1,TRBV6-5,CASSYSIGQGVRAFF,TGTGCCAGCAGTTACTCGATTGGACAGGGAGTTAGGGCTTTCTTT
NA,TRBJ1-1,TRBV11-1,CASSLGITRAEAFF,TGTGCCAGCAGCTTAGGTATCACTCGCGCTGAAGCTTTCTTT
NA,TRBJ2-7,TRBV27,CASSPTNPVYEQYF,TGTGCCAGCAGTCCCACCAATCCGGTCTACGAGCAGTACTTC
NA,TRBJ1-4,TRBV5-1,CASSLKTDPTNEKLFF,TGCGCCAGCAGCTTAAAGACAGATCCAACTAATGAAAAACTGTTTTTT